A single sample is the source of the 15 T cell receptor beta chains below, sequenced in a study of shared clonotypes between healthy human individuals. Clones were read by immunoSEQ multiplex PCR, and TCRdb kept only the in-frame ones, dropping some. The data contain roughly 700,000 clones, under 80% of them singletons. Sequenced material: memory CD4+ T cells sorted from blood. Specified subset: CD45RA-negative fraction. All receptors come from a woman under 40 in good health.

The V gene is TRBV28, the J gene TRBJ1-2; a weak D match, TRBD1 (5 bases). Per germline, CDR1 MDHEN and CDR2 SYDVKM. The ends were cut back, 3 bases at V and 8 bases at J, with 10 bases in the middle. The CDR3 has 12 amino acids. The CDR3 spells CASSLGPGGYTF. The CDR3 DNA sequence: TGTGCCAGCAGTTTGGGTCCAGGGGGCTACACCTTC.

The gene calls are TRBV19 and TRBJ2-7; 8 bases line up with TRBD1. Germline CDR1 LNHDA, CDR2 SQIVND (reference sequence). Trimming cost V 4 bases and J 2 bases; bases outside gene matches: 7. The CDR3 consists of 15 residues. The CDR3: CASSNQGASTYEQYF. CDR3 in DNA: TGTGCCAGTAGTAACCAGGGGGCTTCTACCTACGAGCAGTACTTC.

This chain joins TRBV11-2 and TRBJ2-3; the D is unclear. The CDR3 length is 14 residues. Trimming took off 2 bases at V and 2 bases at J, with 8 bases between the two ends. Germline CDR1 SGHAT, CDR2 FQNNGV. The CDR3 loop is CASSLNGFTDTQYF. CDR3 DNA sequence: TGTGCCAGCAGCTTAAACGGGTTCACAGATACGCAGTATTTT.

The rearrangement uses TRBV5-1 and TRBJ1-2; D is perhaps TRBD1 (6 bases). V was pared by 0 bases and J by 5 bases, with 8 bases between. The CDR3 totals 13 residues. From germline, CDR1 is SGHRS and CDR2 YFSETQ. The CDR3 is CASSLGTAYGYTF. In DNA, the CDR3 is TGCGCCAGCAGCTTGGGGACAGCTTATGGCTACACCTTC.

In its sample, this clone was seen a few times. The V gene is TRBV19, the J gene TRBJ1-5; 7 bases fit TRBD1. The CDR3 sequence is 13 residues long. Germline V lookup: CDR1 LNHDA, CDR2 SQIVND (reference sequence). V lost 9 bases to trimming and J lost 6 bases; unmatched junction nucleotides: 8. The CDR3 DNA is TGTGCCAGCCGGGACAGAACACCTCAGCCCCAGCATTTT. It specifies CASRDRTPQPQHF.

This sequence joins TRBV29-1 and TRBJ2-3; 10 positions match TRBD1. V was pared by 6 bases and J by 3 bases, with 6 bases of the junction left unmatched. The CDR3 has 14 residues. Looked up from germline, CDR1 is SQVTM and CDR2 is ANQGSEA. The CDR3 sequence is CSVTGTGVTDTQYF. The DNA of the CDR3 is TGCAGCGTGACCGGGACAGGGGTAACAGATACGCAGTATTTT.

A word on this clone: Distinct nucleotide sequences in the sample also encode this CDR3. V usage is TRBV28 and J usage is TRBJ1-2; D is uncertain. CDR1 is MDHEN and CDR2 is SYDVKM in the germline V gene. The CDR3 extends over 11 amino acids. V shed 8 bases and J shed 2 bases, with 6 bases lying between them. The CDR3: CASEGNYGYTF. CDR3 coding DNA: TGTGCCAGCGAAGGCAACTATGGCTACACCTTC.

The CDR3 protein is CASSATGPTGELFF. In DNA, the CDR3 is TGTGCCAGCAGCGCGACAGGGCCCACCGGGGAGCTGTTTTTT. The chain links TRBV9 to TRBJ2-2, with 7 nucleotides matching TRBD1. CDR1 is SGDLS, CDR2 YYNGEE, per germline. V dropped 3 bases and J dropped 4; count of bases not matched to a gene: 3. The CDR3 contains 14 residues. The variable domain in full, with the rest retrieved from reference TRBV9 and TRBJ2-2, is DSGVTQTPKHLITATGQRVTLRCSPRSGDLSVYWYQQSLDQGLQFLIQYYNGEERAKGNILERFSAQQFPDLHSELNLSSLELGDSALYFCASSATGPTGELFFGEGSRLTVL.

This clone was recorded only once. The chain couples TRBV28 to TRBJ1-1; D ambiguous. This CDR3 spans 13 amino acids. Germline CDR1 is MDHEN and CDR2 is SYDVKM. The V gene lost 6 bases and the J gene lost 2 bases, with 10 bases spanning the gap. The CDR3 nucleotides are TGTGCCAGCAGAGGCACCCTAAACACTGAAGCTTTCTTT. Translation gives CASRGTLNTEAFF.

The chain recombines TRBV19 with TRBJ2-1; 10 positions match TRBD2. V was clipped by 4 bases and J by 6 bases; unmatched bases: 12. Germline V gene lookup returns CDR1 LNHDA and CDR2 SQIVND (reference sequence). The CDR3 is 17 residues long. CDR3 protein: CASSTLSRVAGGNEQFF. For the CDR3, the DNA is TGTGCCAGTAGTACCCTGAGTAGGGTAGCGGGAGGCAATGAGCAGTTCTTC.

This chain connects TRBV28 to TRBJ1-2; D is unclear. V lost 7 bases and J lost 1, with 16 bases in between. CDR1 MDHEN and CDR2 SYDVKM come from the germline V gene. CDR3 size: 15 residues. CDR3: CASIPRQAINYGYTF. CDR3 nucleotide sequence: TGTGCCAGCATCCCCCGGCAGGCCATTAACTATGGCTACACCTTC.

Of note for this clone: One end of the junction is discordant with germline, which a read error may explain. The chain links TRBV14 to TRBJ1-1, with D possibly matching TRBD1 (5 bases). The CDR3 length is 14 residues. Germline lookup yields CDR1 SGHDN and CDR2 FVKESK. Here the CDR3 DNA reads TGTGCCGGCAGCCAAGTTAAGGGGCGGTTGTTGGCTTTCTTT. As protein: CAGSQVKGRLLAFF.

The rearrangement joins TRBV7-9 to TRBJ2-3, with D possibly matching TRBD2 (7 bases). Germline V gene lookup returns CDR1 SEHNR and CDR2 FQNEAQ (reference sequence). V was shortened by 4 bases and J by 3 bases, with 11 bases between the two germline ends. The CDR3 has 14 residues. This CDR3 is CASSSRGGTDTQYF. The CDR3 nucleotides are TGTGCCAGCAGCTCCAGGGGAGGGACAGATACGCAGTATTTT.

The V call is TRBV28, the J call TRBJ2-1, with a tentative D call TRBD2 (6 bases). The CDR3 has 16 amino acids. Germline lookup yields CDR1 MDHEN and CDR2 SYDVKM. The V end was cut by 2 bases, the J end by 1 base, with 12 bases between. CDR3 region: CASSLQVAASYNEQFF. The DNA of the CDR3 is TGTGCCAGCAGTTTACAGGTAGCGGCATCCTACAATGAGCAGTTCTTC. Complete variable domain (other parts from reference TRBV28 and TRBJ2-1): DVKVTQSSRYLVKRTGEKVFLECVQDMDHENMFWYRQDPGLGLRLIYFSYDVKMKEKGDIPEGYSVSREKKERFSLILESASTNQTSMYLCASSLQVAASYNEQFFGPGTRLTVL.

The V call is TRBV27, the J call TRBJ2-7, with 9 bases that match TRBD1. The CDR3 is 16 amino acids. Germline lookup yields CDR1 MNHEY and CDR2 SMNVEV (reference sequence). Trimming took 4 bases from V and 0 from J; bases not matched to a gene: 7. Here the CDR3 reads CASSSNRGLSSYEQYF. The CDR3 coding sequence is TGTGCCAGCAGTTCAAACAGGGGGCTGAGCTCCTACGAGCAGTACTTC.